This TCR beta chain comes out of a study of beta chain features in type 1 diabetes. The overall study: No patient-donor differences in age, gender, total cells or subset yield. General study findings and limits: An over-representation of cells with high TCR expression could result from cDNA sequencing.

This clone was recorded at least ten times. Its antigen is not known. The authors took one heparinised blood draw, averaging approximately 120 mL, from each donor. Each sorted fraction was over 95% pure. Germline V gives CDR1 SQVTM, CDR2 ANQGSEA. V lost 4 bases, J lost 7 bases, and 10 bases lay in between. CDR3 length: 12 amino acids. The entirety of the isolated RNA underwent reverse transcription, so expressed TCRB transcripts were sequenced. Sequenced by immunoSEQ multiplex PCR; TCRdb stores in-frame clones only, minus some. The sample yields about 220,000 clones, roughly 11% seen once. This TCR was sampled from a young man in good health. V usage is TRBV29-1 and J usage is TRBJ2-2; D is undetermined. The sample was central memory CD4+ T cells from blood. The CDR3 is CSVGPGRGELFF. The CDR3 coding sequence is TGCAGCGTTGGTCCTGGACGCGGGGAGCTGTTTTTT.